Included here is one TCR beta chain sequence, with context. No cognate antigen has been identified for it. No clone much larger than this one lies a single base away; base qualities are absent. The sample comes from a study of cytomegalovirus exposure and HLA in healthy donors (dated by TCRdb to the late 2010s). Study-wide context: An earlier analysis of several hundred of the donors reported 250 to 300 Gb of sequence data and approximately 110 million unique TCR beta sequences from 150 million to 200 million T cells. A separate validation cohort of roughly 130 different subjects was used in addition to the roughly 670-subject first cohort. The later analysis used no new phenotypic data to find candidate immune exposures, relying instead on TCR beta sequences and their occurrence across donors. Every repertoire in the discovery cohort had been generated on one and the same sequencing platform. Donor age, sex, ethnicity and CMV serostatus were collected together with the repertoire data. To predict cytomegalovirus infection status, the study brought together high-throughput TCR immunosequencing, statistical association of individual TCRs with disease status, and machine learning. Because of strong linkage in the cohort, five DR-DQ haplotypes were treated as single units for association and clustering. On average, roughly 240,000 unique TCR beta nucleotide sequences were sequenced per donor among 398 genotyped donors of the cohort, with roughly 19% of those sequences being non-productive. To study patterns of TCR occurrence, a later analysis re-analyzed previously published TCR beta repertoires from around 660 donors and added high-resolution HLA genotyping. Class I and class II HLA loci were covered by the typing at four-digit resolution. The study used immunosequencing to profile the T cell repertoires of approximately 630 subjects and linked those repertoires to cytomegalovirus serostatus. Roughly 300 gigabases of sequencing data and around 80 million unique TCR sequences made up an early release that covered nearly 650 HLA-typed donors. The study was designed to test whether signatures of past pathogen exposure could be identified by cataloging public T cell receptors. A later genetic analysis used genome-wide SNP genotypes for 398 of the 666 donors, treating that subset as a discovery cohort. Among the roughly 390 genotyped donors, more than 70% belonged to the genetic ancestry cluster associated with self-reported Caucasian donors. An earlier analysis of approximately 630 of the donors applied high-throughput TCR beta sequencing to assess whether each TCR beta V gene segment acted as functional or pseudogenic. The number of typed donors differed by locus: about 620-640 for A, B, C, DRB1 and DQB1; approximately 520 for DQA1; 606 for DPA1; and around 490 for DPB1.

The paper as a whole reports these results and caveats: For the cohort, immune exposure information was limited to CMV serostatus. When HLA alleles, especially DR and DQ, strongly co-occurred, attributing TCR associations to individual alleles was difficult. The earlier analysis of 450 to 700 of the donors excluded approximately 17 rarely observed V segments, including chromosome 9 orphons, because counts were too low. In a later analysis, HLA-associated TCR beta chains were found to be more clonally expanded and to have lower generation probabilities than equally common non-associated chains. In a later analysis, most CMV-associated TCR beta chains were found to appear HLA-restricted, with HLA associations seemingly driven largely by CMV exposure. Correlated functional status among segregating V segments might be attributable to linkage disequilibrium, but an unknown experimental factor could not be ruled out. The 87-base-pair reads could not distinguish some IMGT-functional V segments, including TRBV6-2 and TRBV6-3, so those segments were excluded. In both the original and validation cohorts, the classifier was reported to diagnose cytomegalovirus status with high specificity and sensitivity. An association between a missense DCLRE1C variant and V-gene and J-gene trimming of TCR beta chains was found in a later genetic analysis and replicated in an independent cohort. The authors suggested that the approach could potentially be generalized to other disease states and immunological phenotypes. In the study, some 160 TCR beta chains were listed as associated with cytomegalovirus. In a later analysis, TCR association rates were found to vary across HLA loci, with the most associated TCRs seen for DRB1 alleles and the fewest for HLA-C alleles. Because HLA typing was unavailable for some donors at each locus, only the typed subset was used in association tests. In vitro tests confirmed that a few of the cytomegalovirus-associated TCR beta chains recognize cytomegalovirus antigens. A further reported finding was that TCR beta sequences accurately predicted the HLA-A and HLA-B alleles for most subjects in the first cohort. Specific HLA alleles were associated with around 18,000 TCR beta sequences at a false discovery rate of 0.05 in a later analysis. A later genetic analysis reported fewer N-insertions in productive TCRs among donors in an Asian-associated ancestry cluster than the roughly 720-donor mean. A cluster of highly shared sequence variants was judged likely to represent a technical artifact of the sequencing pipeline. An earlier analysis of approximately 600 of the donors showed that most TCR beta V segments appeared in productive rearrangements either about 90% or about 30% of the time, which broadly matched IMGT annotations. Sequencing depth was assumed to be roughly uniform across donors in the presence/absence analyses, though that assumption may not hold. Most TCR sequences were observed very rarely across donors, whereas some public TCRs were present in many individuals. Only TCR beta chains were sequenced in this cohort, and the absence of alpha or paired-chain data limited detectable features. Several of the top co-occurrence clusters appeared to be linked to parvovirus B19, influenza, CMV and Epstein-Barr virus, according to a later analysis.

Library method: the immunoSEQ multiplex PCR assay. A mixture of 60 forward primers for TCR Vbeta segments and 13 reverse primers for TCR Jbeta segments was used in the multiplex PCR. The CDR3 region of rearranged TCR beta genes was amplified from genomic DNA by a multiplex PCR assay. The Illumina HiSeq System was used to sequence the amplified TCR beta libraries as 87-base-pair reads. The original methods were these. A later analysis tallied approximately 87 million unique TCR beta chains across the 550 to 850 repertoires, and around 10 million of those chains were shared by two or more donors. To remove PCR and sequencing errors, raw reads were error-corrected and collapsed into unique sequences using a nearest-neighbor algorithm that merged closely related sequences. V, D and J gene segments were assigned by aligning CDR3 sequences to IMGT reference sequences. Each retained sequence needed at least a six-nucleotide match to both a V gene segment and a J gene segment. Rearrangements were called productive when the CDR3 lacked stop codons and stayed in frame with V and J; all others were non-productive. CDR3 was defined according to IMGT convention as the region running from the second conserved V-encoded cysteine to the conserved J-encoded phenylalanine. In an earlier analysis of 550 to 650 of the donors, sequences lacking an unambiguous match to a single V gene segment were excluded. In an earlier analysis of 587 of the donors, a V segment was called functional when productive rearrangements were above 56.7%, and segregating when the standard deviation between donors exceeded 5%. A statistical classification framework was developed to diagnose cytomegalovirus status using the catalog of TCR beta chain sequences. In a later analysis, V and J genes were assigned by comparing TCR nucleotide sequences against IMGT/GENE-DB human TR gene sequences. Using the TCRdist pipeline, a later analysis assigned CDR3 sequences along with most-parsimonious VDJ recombination scenarios. In a later analysis, every TCR beta chain was defined by the combination of its CDR3 amino acid sequence and its V-gene family, and reads without a unique V-gene family were dropped. To address suspected cross-contamination and a sequencing artifact, a later analysis removed around 590 highly shared, low-generation-probability nucleotide sequences. In a later analysis, a clonal expansion index was calculated for each public chain from normalized within-repertoire ranks of inferred template counts. In a later analysis, generation probabilities were computed with a VDJ recombination model fitted to out-of-frame rearrangements, and the resulting probabilities were checked against IGoR. In a later analysis, hypergeometric tests were used to score TCR-TCR, TCR-HLA and TCR-CMV co-occurrence, with a repertoire-size bias correction applied to TCR pairs. False discovery rates were estimated in a later analysis by permuting HLA or CMV assignments 20 times. A later analysis grouped co-occurring TCRs with DBSCAN, adding TCRdist sequence similarity when clustering within HLA-allele-positive subsets. Co-occurrence clustering excluded repertoires with fewer than 30,000 or more than 120,000 public chains, plus five with anomalous nucleotide sharing. Entries here come from immuneACCESS through TCRdb and include only in-frame sequences with V and J called. Some clones fail to appear in such tables; in the studies checked, an unresolved V gene covers under half of the shortfall, and the cause of the remainder is unknown. The V and J calls and the clone size are those of that table, but D and trimming were determined from the DNA. This sample has roughly 120,000 clones in its table, and 65% to 85% of those were observed once. The ten top clones hold about 0.25% of the sample.

Including cysteine and phenylalanine, the CDR3 has 13 amino acids. The entry retains the CDR3 DNA only, 39 bases that are in frame from base 1. CDR1 MNHEY and CDR2 SMNVEV are derived from the germline V gene (reference sequence). V and J lose 4 bases and 8 bases, and a span of 11 bases separates them. The cohort comprised around 700 healthy bone marrow donors. Cohort members were all nominally healthy when sampled, although unrecorded immune exposures were likely present. The donor tested CMV seronegative, placing the donor among the 350 or so seronegative members of the cohort. Every donor gave a peripheral blood sample, and the peripheral blood mononuclear cells from that sample were used for TCR beta sequencing. Genomic DNA was extracted from the blood cell samples with the Qiagen DNeasy Blood Extraction Kit.

This receptor was obtained from a man in his fifties in good health and CMV-seronegative. The sample was PBMCs. The rearrangement joined TRBV27 to TRBJ1-4; possibly the D gene is TRBD1, per 6 matching bases. This receptor has the CDR3 CASSYREGEKLFF. The nucleotides read TGTGCCAGCAGTTACAGGGAGGGGGAAAAACTGTTTTTT.